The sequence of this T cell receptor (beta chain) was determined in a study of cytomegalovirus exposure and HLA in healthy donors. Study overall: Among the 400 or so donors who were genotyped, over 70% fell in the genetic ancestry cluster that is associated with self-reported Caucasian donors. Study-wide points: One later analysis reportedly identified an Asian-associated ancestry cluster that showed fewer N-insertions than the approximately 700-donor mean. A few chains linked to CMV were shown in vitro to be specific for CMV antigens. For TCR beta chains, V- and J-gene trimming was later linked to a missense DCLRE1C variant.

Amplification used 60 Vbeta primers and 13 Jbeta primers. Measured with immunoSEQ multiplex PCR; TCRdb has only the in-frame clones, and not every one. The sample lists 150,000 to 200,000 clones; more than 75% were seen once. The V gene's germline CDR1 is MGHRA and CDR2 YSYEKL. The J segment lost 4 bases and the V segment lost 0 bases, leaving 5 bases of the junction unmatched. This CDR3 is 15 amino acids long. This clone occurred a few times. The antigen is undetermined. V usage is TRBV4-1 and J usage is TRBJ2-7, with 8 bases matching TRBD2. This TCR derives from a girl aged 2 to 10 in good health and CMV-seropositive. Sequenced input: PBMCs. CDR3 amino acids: CASSQEVLAEYEQYF. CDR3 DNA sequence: TGCGCCAGCAGCCAAGAGGTACTAGCGGAGTACGAGCAGTACTTC.